Given below is one T cell receptor beta chain in context. Its antigen is still unknown. The data originate from a study of T cells in Graves' hyperthyroidism and ophthalmopathy. General study findings and limits: Ophthalmopathy, as predicted by the model, came a median roughly 6.5 months after the prediction. Blood held most thyroid clonotypes expanded above 0.001 frequency.

A patient was excluded if there was uncontrolled infection, other autoimmune disease, pregnancy or lactation. This CDR3 is 18 amino acids long. J lost 5 bases, V lost 3 bases, and 14 bases had no gene match. Germline loops: CDR1 LNHNV, CDR2 YYDKDF (reference sequence). It was RNA transcripts that yielded the amplified TCR beta CDR3 regions. Primed by the HTBI set, a first-round RT-PCR was run on the TCR CDR3. A single record per CDR3 protein comes from TCRdb applying MiXCR to the multiplex PCR reads. The sample includes 600,000 to 700,000 distinct CDR3 sequences, less than 45% seen only once; the top ten take about 7%.

The sequencing sample was made of peripheral blood or thyroid tissue (not recorded which). This sequence was found in an adult man with Graves' disease, either hyperthyroidism or ophthalmopathy (not recorded which). The chain joins TRBV15 to TRBJ2-2, with 8 bases identical to TRBD1. The CDR3 nucleotides are TGTGCCACCAGCAGGCTGATAGTAGGACAGGGACGGACCGGGGAGCTGTTTTTT. Protein product: CATSRLIVGQGRTGELFF.